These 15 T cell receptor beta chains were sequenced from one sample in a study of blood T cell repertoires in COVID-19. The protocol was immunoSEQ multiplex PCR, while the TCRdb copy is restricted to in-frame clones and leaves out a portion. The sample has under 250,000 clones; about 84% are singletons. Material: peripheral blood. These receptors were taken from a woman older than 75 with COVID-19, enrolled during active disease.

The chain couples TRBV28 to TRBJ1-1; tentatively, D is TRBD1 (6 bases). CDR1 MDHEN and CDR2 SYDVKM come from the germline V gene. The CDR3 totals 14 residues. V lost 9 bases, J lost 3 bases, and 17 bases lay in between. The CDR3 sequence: CASPKVQGDTEAFF. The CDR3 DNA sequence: TGTGCCAGTCCAAAAGTACAGGGAGACACTGAAGCTTTCTTT. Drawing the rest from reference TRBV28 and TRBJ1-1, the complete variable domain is DVKVTQSSRYLVKRTGEKVFLECVQDMDHENMFWYRQDPGLGLRLIYFSYDVKMKEKGDIPEGYSVSREKKERFSLILESASTNQTSMYLCASPKVQGDTEAFFGQGTRLTVV.

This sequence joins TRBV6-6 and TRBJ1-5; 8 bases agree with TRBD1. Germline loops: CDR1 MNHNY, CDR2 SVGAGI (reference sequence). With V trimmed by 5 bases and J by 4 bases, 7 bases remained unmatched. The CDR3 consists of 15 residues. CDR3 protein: CASSLQQGGNQPQHF. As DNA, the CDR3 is TGTGCCAGCAGTCTCCAACAGGGGGGGAATCAGCCCCAGCATTTT.

CDR3 residues: CAISEGSPETQYF. In DNA form, the CDR3 reads TGTGCCATCAGTGAGGGCAGTCCAGAGACCCAGTACTTC. This sequence joins TRBV10-3 and TRBJ2-5; D not resolved. The CDR3 is 13 amino acids. V lost 2 bases, J lost 4 bases, and 8 bases lay in between. The germline V gene has CDR1 ENHRY and CDR2 SYGVKD.

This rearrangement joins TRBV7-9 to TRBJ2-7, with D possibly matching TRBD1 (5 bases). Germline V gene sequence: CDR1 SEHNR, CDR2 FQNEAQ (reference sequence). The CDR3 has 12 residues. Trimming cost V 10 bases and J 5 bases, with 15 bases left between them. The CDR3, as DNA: TGTGCCACCAGGCCGAAGGGGAACGAGCAGTACTTC. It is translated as CATRPKGNEQYF.

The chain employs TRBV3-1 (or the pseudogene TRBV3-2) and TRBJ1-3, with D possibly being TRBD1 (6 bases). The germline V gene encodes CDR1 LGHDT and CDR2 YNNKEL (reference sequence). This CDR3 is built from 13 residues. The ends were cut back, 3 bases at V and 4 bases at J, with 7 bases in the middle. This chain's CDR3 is CASSQDSGNTIYF. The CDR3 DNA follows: TGTGCCAGCAGCCAGGACAGCGGAAACACCATATATTTT.

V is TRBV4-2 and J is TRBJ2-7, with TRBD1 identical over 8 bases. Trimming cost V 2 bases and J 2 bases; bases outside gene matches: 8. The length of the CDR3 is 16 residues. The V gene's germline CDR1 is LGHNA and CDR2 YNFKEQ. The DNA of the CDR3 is TGTGCCAGCAGCCAAAGAATCGACAGGGGCACCTACGAGCAGTACTTC. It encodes CASSQRIDRGTYEQYF.

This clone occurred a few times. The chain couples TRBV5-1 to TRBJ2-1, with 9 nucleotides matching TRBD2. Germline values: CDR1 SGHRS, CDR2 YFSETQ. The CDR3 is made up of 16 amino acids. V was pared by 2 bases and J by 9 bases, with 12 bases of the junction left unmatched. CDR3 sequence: CASSLGYSGGSGEQFF. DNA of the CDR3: TGCGCCAGCAGCTTAGGATACAGCGGGGGGTCGGGTGAGCAGTTCTTC. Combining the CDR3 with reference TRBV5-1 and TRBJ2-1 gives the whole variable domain KAGVTQTPRYLIKTRGQQVTLSCSPISGHRSVSWYQQTPGQGLQFLFEYFSETQRNKGNFPGRFSGRQFSNSRSEMNVSTLELGDSALYLCASSLGYSGGSGEQFFGPGTRLTVL.

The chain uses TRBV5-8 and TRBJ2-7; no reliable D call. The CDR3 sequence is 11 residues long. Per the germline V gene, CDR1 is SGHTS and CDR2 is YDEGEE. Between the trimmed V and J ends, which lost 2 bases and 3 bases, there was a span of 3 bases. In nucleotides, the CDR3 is TGTGCCAGCAGCTTTTACTACGAGCAGTACTTC. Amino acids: CASSFYYEQYF.

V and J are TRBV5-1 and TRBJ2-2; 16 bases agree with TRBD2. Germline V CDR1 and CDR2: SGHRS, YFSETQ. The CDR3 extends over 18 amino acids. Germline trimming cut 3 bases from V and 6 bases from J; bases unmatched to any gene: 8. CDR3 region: CASSYGTSGGAQAGELFF. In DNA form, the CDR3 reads TGCGCCAGCAGCTACGGGACTAGCGGGGGGGCCCAGGCCGGGGAGCTGTTTTTT. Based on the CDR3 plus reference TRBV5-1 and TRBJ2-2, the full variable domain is KAGVTQTPRYLIKTRGQQVTLSCSPISGHRSVSWYQQTPGQGLQFLFEYFSETQRNKGNFPGRFSGRQFSNSRSEMNVSTLELGDSALYLCASSYGTSGGAQAGELFFGEGSRLTVL.

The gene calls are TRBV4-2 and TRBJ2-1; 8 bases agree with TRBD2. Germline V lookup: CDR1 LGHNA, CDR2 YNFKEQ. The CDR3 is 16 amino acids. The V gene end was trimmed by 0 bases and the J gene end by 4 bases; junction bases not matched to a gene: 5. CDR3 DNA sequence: TGTGCCAGCAGCCAAGATCTCGGGGGGGCTTACAATGAGCAGTTCTTC. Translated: CASSQDLGGAYNEQFF.

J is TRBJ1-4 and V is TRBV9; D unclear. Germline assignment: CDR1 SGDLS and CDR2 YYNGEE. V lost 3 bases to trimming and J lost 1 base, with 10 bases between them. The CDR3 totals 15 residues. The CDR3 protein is CASSGKQLTNEKLFF. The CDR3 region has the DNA TGTGCCAGCAGCGGGAAACAGTTAACTAATGAAAAACTGTTTTTT.

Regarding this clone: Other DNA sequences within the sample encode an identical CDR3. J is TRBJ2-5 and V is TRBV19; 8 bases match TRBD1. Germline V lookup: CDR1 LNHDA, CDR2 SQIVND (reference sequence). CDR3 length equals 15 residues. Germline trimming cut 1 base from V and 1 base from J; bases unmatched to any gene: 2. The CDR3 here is CASSIGQGSQETQYF. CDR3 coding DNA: TGTGCCAGTAGTATAGGACAGGGGTCCCAAGAGACCCAGTACTTC.

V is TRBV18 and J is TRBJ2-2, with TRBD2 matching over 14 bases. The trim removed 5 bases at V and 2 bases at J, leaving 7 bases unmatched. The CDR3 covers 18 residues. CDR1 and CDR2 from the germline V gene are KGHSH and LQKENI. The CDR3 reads CASSTTSGGAINTGELFF. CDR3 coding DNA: TGTGCCAGCTCAACGACTAGCGGGGGGGCCATCAACACCGGGGAGCTGTTTTTT.

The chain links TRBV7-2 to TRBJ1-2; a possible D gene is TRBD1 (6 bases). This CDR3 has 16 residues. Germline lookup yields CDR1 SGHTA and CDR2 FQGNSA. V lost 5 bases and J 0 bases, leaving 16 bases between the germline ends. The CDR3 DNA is TGTGCCAGCAGCCCTAGGACAGCTCCCACTAACTATGGCTACACCTTC. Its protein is CASSPRTAPTNYGYTF. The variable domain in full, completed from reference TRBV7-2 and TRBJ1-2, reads GAGVSQSPSNKVTEKGKDVELRCDPISGHTALYWYRQSLGQGLEFLIYFQGNSAPDKSGLPSDRFSAERTGGSVSTLTIQRTQQEDSAVYLCASSPRTAPTNYGYTFGSGTRLTVV.

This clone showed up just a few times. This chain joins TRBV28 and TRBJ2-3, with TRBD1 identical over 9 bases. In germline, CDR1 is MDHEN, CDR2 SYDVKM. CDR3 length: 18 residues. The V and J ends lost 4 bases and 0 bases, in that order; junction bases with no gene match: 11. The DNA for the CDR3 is TGTGCCAGCAGTTCCGGGACAGGGTCACGCCCGAGCACAGATACGCAGTATTTT. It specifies CASSSGTGSRPSTDTQYF.